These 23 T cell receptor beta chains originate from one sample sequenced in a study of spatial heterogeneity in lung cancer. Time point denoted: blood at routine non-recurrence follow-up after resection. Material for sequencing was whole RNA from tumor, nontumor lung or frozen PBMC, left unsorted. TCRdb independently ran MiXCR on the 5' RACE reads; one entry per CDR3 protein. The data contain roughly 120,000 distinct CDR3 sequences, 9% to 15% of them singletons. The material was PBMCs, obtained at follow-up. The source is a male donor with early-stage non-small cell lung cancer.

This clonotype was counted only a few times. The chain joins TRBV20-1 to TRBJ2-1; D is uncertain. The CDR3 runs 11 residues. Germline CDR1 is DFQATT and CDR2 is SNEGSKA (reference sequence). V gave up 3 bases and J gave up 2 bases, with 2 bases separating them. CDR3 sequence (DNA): TGCAGTGCTAGGGCCTACAATGAGCAGTTCTTC. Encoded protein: CSARAYNEQFF.

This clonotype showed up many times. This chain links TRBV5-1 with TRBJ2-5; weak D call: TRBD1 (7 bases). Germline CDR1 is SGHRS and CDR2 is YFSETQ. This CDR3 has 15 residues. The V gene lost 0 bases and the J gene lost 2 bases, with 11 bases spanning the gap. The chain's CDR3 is CASSLVAGQQETQYF. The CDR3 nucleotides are TGCGCCAGCAGCTTGGTGGCGGGACAGCAAGAGACCCAGTACTTC.

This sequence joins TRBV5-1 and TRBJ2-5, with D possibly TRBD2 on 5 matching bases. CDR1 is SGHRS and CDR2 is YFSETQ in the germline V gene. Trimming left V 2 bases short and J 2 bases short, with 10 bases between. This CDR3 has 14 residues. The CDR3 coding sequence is TGCGCCAGCAGCTTAACGGGGATACAAGAGACCCAGTACTTC. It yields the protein CASSLTGIQETQYF.

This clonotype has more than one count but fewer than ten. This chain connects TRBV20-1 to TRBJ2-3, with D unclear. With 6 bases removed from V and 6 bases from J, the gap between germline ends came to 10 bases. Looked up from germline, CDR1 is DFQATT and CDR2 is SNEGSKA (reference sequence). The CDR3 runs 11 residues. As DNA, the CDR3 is TGCAGTGCCCCTACTCGGGATACGCAGTATTTT. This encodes CSAPTRDTQYF.

The CDR3 sequence is CASSQEITYTGELFF. CDR3 bases: TGCGCCAGCAGCCAAGAGATCACCTACACCGGGGAGCTGTTTTTT. The chain combines TRBV4-3 with TRBJ2-2, with D uncertain. The CDR3 spans 15 residues. The V end lost 0 bases, the J end lost 3 bases, and 8 bases lay between the germline ends. The germline V gene encodes CDR1 LGHNA and CDR2 YSLEER.

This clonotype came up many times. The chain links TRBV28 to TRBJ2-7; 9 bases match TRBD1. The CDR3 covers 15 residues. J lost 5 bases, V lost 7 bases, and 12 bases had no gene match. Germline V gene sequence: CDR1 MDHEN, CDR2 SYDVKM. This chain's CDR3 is CASNRPGQGVHEQYF. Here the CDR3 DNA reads TGTGCCAGCAACAGGCCGGGACAGGGTGTCCACGAGCAGTACTTC.

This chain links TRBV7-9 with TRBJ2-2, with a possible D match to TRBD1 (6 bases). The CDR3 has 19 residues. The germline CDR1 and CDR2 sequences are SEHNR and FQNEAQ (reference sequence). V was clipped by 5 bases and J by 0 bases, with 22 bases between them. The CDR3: CASSLVRDIWDANTGELFF. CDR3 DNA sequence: TGTGCCAGCAGCCTGGTCCGGGACATATGGGATGCGAACACCGGGGAGCTGTTTTTT.

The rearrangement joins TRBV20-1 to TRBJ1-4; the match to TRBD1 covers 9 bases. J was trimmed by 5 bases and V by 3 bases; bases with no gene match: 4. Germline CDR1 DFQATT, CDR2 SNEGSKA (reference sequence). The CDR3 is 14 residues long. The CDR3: CSARTGTGNEKLFF. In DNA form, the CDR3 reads TGCAGTGCTAGGACCGGGACAGGGAATGAAAAACTGTTTTTT.

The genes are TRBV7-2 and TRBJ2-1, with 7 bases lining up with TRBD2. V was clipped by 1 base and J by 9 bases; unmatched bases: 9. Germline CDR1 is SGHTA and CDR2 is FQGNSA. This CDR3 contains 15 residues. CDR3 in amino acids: CASSLDGGTPREQFF. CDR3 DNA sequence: TGTGCCAGCAGCTTAGACGGGGGGACTCCTCGTGAGCAGTTCTTC.

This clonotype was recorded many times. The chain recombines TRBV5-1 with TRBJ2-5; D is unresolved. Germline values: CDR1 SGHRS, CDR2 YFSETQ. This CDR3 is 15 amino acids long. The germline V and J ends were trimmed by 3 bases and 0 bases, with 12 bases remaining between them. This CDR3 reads CASSSGPLDQETQYF. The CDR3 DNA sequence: TGCGCCAGCAGCTCCGGACCTTTAGACCAAGAGACCCAGTACTTC. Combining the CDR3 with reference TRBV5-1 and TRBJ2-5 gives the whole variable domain KAGVTQTPRYLIKTRGQQVTLSCSPISGHRSVSWYQQTPGQGLQFLFEYFSETQRNKGNFPGRFSGRQFSNSRSEMNVSTLELGDSALYLCASSSGPLDQETQYFGPGTRLLVL.

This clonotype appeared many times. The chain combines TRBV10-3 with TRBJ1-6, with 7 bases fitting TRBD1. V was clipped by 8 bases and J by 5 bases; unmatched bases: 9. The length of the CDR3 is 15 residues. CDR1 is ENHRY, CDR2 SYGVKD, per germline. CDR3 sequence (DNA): TGTGCCATCGGAAGGGGACAGCAGGATAATTCACCCCTCCACTTT. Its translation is CAIGRGQQDNSPLHF.

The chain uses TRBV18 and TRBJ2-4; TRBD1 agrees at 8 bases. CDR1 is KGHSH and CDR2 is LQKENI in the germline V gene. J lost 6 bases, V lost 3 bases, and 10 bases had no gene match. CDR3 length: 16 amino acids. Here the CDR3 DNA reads TGTGCCAGCTCACCGGGATCGACAGGGGTTTTAAACATTCAGTACTTC. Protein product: CASSPGSTGVLNIQYF.

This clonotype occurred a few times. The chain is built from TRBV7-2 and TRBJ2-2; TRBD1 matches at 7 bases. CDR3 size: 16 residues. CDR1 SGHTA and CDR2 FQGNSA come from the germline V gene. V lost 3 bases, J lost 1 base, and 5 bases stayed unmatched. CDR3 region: CASSFEGQKNTGELFF. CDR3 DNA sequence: TGTGCCAGCAGCTTTGAGGGACAGAAGAACACCGGGGAGCTGTTTTTT.

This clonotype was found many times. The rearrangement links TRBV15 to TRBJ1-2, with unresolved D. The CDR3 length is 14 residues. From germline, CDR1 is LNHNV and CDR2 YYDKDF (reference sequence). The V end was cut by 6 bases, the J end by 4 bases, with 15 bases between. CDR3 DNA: TGTGCCACCAGTATAACCCGGAAAGGCTATGGCTACACCTTC. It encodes CATSITRKGYGYTF.

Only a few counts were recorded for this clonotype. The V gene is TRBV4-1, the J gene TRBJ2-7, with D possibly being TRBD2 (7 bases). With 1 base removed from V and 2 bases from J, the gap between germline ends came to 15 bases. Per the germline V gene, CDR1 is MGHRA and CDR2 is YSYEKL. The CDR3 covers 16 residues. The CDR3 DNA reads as TGCGCCAGCAGCCAAGGGGGGGGGCCTAAGACCTACGAGCAGTACTTC. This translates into CASSQGGGPKTYEQYF.

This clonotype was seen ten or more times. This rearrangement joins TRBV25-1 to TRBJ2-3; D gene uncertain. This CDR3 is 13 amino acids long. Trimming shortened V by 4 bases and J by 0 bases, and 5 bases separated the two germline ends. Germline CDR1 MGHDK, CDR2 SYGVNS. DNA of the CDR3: TGTGCCAGCAGTGTCCCGAGCACAGATACGCAGTATTTT. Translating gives CASSVPSTDTQYF.

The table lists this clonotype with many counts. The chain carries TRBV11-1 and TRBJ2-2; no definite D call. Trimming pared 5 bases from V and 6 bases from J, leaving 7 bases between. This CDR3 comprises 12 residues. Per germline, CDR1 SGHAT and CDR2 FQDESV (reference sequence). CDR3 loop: CASSLPAGELFF. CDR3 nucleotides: TGTGCCAGCAGCCTCCCGGCCGGGGAGCTGTTTTTT.

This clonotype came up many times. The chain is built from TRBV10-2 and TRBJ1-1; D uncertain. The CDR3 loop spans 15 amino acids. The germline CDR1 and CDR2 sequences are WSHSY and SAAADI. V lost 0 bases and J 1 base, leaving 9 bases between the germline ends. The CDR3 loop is CASSESGRPNTEAFF. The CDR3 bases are TGCGCCAGCAGTGAGTCGGGCAGGCCGAACACTGAAGCTTTCTTT.

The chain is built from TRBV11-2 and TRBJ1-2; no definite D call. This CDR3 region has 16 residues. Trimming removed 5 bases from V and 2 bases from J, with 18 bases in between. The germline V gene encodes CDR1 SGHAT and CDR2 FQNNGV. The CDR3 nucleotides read TGTGCCAGCAGCCCGCAACCCGGACGGAAGAACTATGGCTACACCTTC. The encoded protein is CASSPQPGRKNYGYTF. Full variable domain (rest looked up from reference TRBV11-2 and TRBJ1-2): EAGVAQSPRYKIIEKRQSVAFWCNPISGHATLYWYQQILGQGPKLLIQFQNNGVVDDSQLPKDRFSAERLKGVDSTLKIQPAKLEDSAVYLCASSPQPGRKNYGYTFGSGTRLTVV.

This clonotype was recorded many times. This CDR3 reads CSAKNTEAFF. The CDR3 DNA is TGCAGCGCCAAGAACACTGAAGCTTTCTTT. The chain uses TRBV29-1 and TRBJ1-1; no clear D gene. Germline V gives CDR1 SQVTM, CDR2 ANQGSEA. V was trimmed by 7 bases and J by 1 base, leaving 4 bases between them. This CDR3 is 10 amino acids long.

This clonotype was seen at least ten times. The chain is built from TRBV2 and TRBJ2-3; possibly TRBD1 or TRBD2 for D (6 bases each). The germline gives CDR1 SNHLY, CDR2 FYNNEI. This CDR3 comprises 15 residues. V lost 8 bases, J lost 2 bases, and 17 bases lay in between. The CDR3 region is CASRFGGRNTDTQYF. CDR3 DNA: TGTGCCAGCCGTTTTGGGGGGCGAAACACAGATACGCAGTATTTT.

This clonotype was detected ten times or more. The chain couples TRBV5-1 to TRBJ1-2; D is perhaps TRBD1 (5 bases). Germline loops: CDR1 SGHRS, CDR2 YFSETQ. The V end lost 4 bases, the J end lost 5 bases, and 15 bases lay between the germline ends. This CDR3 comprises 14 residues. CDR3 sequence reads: CASSPGLSGYGYTF. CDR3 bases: TGCGCCAGCAGCCCGGGGCTTTCGGGGTATGGCTACACCTTC.

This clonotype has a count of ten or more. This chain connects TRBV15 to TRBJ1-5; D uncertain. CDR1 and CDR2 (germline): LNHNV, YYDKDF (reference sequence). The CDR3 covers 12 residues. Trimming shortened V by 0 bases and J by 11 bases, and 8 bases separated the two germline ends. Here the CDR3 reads CATSRDRVAQHF. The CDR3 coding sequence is TGTGCCACCAGCAGAGATAGGGTGGCCCAGCATTTT.